These 13 T cell receptor beta chains were sequenced from one sample in a study of T cells after yellow fever vaccination. Each CDR3 protein is one row after TCRdb ran MiXCR on the 5' RACE reads. The sample includes fewer than 650,000 distinct CDR3 sequences, around a fifth of them seen just once. The input for sequencing was PBMCs, taken less than 25 days after the first yellow fever vaccination. The receptors derive from a man younger than 35 who received the YFV17D yellow fever vaccine.

The gene calls are TRBV5-4 and TRBJ1-2; 12 nucleotides align to TRBD1. Germline trimming cut 5 bases from V and 0 bases from J; bases unmatched to any gene: 5. CDR1 is SGHNT, CDR2 YYREEE, per germline (reference sequence). This CDR3 spans 16 amino acids. The CDR3, as DNA: TGTGCCAGCAGATCGGGACAGGGGGCACCTAACTATGGCTACACCTTC. As protein: CASRSGQGAPNYGYTF.

The rearrangement links TRBV6-1 to TRBJ2-7, with D unresolved. Looked up from germline, CDR1 is MNHNS and CDR2 is SASEGT. The ends were cut back, 2 bases at V and 6 bases at J, with 8 bases in the middle. There are 12 residues in the CDR3. This CDR3 is CASSEPHSEQYF. The CDR3 DNA sequence: TGTGCCAGCAGTGAACCCCATTCCGAGCAGTACTTC.

This clonotype was found a few times. The V gene is TRBV7-3, the J gene TRBJ1-2; the match to TRBD1 covers 7 bases. Losses at the gene ends were 5 bases for V and 9 bases for J; bases not matched to a gene: 9. The germline V gene has CDR1 SGHTA and CDR2 FQGTGA. The CDR3 totals 13 residues. Here the CDR3 reads CASSDSGGVSYTF. CDR3 in DNA: TGTGCCAGCAGCGACTCAGGGGGTGTTAGCTACACCTTC. Based on the CDR3 plus reference TRBV7-3 and TRBJ1-2, the full variable domain is GAGVSQTPSNKVTEKGKYVELRCDPISGHTALYWYRQSLGQGPEFLIYFQGTGAADDSGLPNDRFFAVRPEGSVSTLKIQRTERGDSAVYLCASSDSGGVSYTFGSGTRLTVV.

This clonotype was seen only a few times. The chain couples TRBV6-5 to TRBJ2-1; D is undetermined. Per the germline V gene, CDR1 is MNHEY and CDR2 is SVGAGI. The CDR3 length is 19 residues. Trimming left V 3 bases short and J 7 bases short, with 28 bases between. The CDR3: CASSYYPPKARKFWNEQFF. The CDR3 DNA is TGTGCCAGCAGTTATTACCCCCCCAAGGCTAGAAAGTTTTGGAATGAGCAGTTCTTC.

This clonotype is a singleton in its sample. The chain employs TRBV5-8 and TRBJ1-2, with a weak D call TRBD1 (6 bases). The CDR3 is 13 amino acids. The germline V gene encodes CDR1 SGHTS and CDR2 YDEGEE. V lost 4 bases, J lost 3 bases, and 10 bases lay in between. CDR3 sequence reads: CASSRTDYYGYTF. In DNA, the CDR3 is TGTGCCAGCAGCCGGACAGACTACTATGGCTACACCTTC. Variable domain in full (rest from reference TRBV5-8 and TRBJ1-2): EAGVTQSPTHLIKTRGQQATLRCSPISGHTSVYWYQQALGLGLQFLLWYDEGEERNRGNFPPRFSGRQFPNYSSELNVNALELEDSALYLCASSRTDYYGYTFGSGTRLTVV.

The rearrangement links TRBV20-1 to TRBJ1-4; D is perhaps TRBD1 (5 bases). Germline assignment: CDR1 DFQATT and CDR2 SNEGSKA (reference sequence). This CDR3 has 14 residues. The ends were cut back, 6 bases at V and 2 bases at J, with 13 bases in the middle. In nucleotides, the CDR3 is TGCAGTGCCATCCGACAGCTTACTAATGAAAAACTGTTTTTT. Protein: CSAIRQLTNEKLFF.

A few counts support this clonotype. CDR3 sequence (DNA): TGTGCCAGCAGTGACTCGGCGGGGGATGGGGATACGCAGTATTTT. Its translation: CASSDSAGDGDTQYF. V and J are TRBV25-1 and TRBJ2-3, with 7 bases matching TRBD2. J gave up 6 bases and V 3 bases, and 9 bases lay outside the gene matches. Germline CDR1 MGHDK, CDR2 SYGVNS. CDR3 length: 15 amino acids.

V usage is TRBV7-8 and J usage is TRBJ2-7, with 11 bases aligning to TRBD1. This CDR3 comprises 17 residues. Germline V lookup: CDR1 SGHVS, CDR2 FQNEAQ. V lost 4 bases and J lost 3; bases outside the gene matches: 11. The DNA of the CDR3 is TGTGCCAGCAGCTCCCTAACTACCGGGACAGGGGGCTACGAGCAGTACTTC. Protein sequence: CASSSLTTGTGGYEQYF.

The chain recombines TRBV20-1 with TRBJ2-3; 11 bases line up with TRBD2. The CDR3 covers 17 residues. Germline CDR1 is DFQATT and CDR2 is SNEGSKA (reference sequence). With 3 bases clipped from V and 5 bases from J, the junction kept 13 bases outside the gene matches. The CDR3 protein is CSASADSRLAGLDTQYF. Written as DNA, the CDR3 is TGCAGTGCTAGCGCTGACTCTCGACTAGCGGGGCTAGATACGCAGTATTTT.

This clonotype was recorded many times. The chain has TRBV7-2 and TRBJ2-1; no reliable D call. V lost 5 bases and J 8 bases, leaving 16 bases between the germline ends. The CDR3 is made up of 14 amino acids. Germline CDR1 SGHTA, CDR2 FQGNSA. In nucleotides, the CDR3 is TGTGCCAGCAGCATTGTACCGTTGGTCGATGAGCAGTTCTTC. Protein sequence: CASSIVPLVDEQFF.

V is TRBV11-2 and J is TRBJ1-1; D call uncertain. Trimming shortened V by 1 base and J by 0 bases, and 9 bases separated the two germline ends. Per germline, CDR1 SGHAT and CDR2 FQNNGV. The CDR3 extends over 15 amino acids. CDR3 sequence (DNA): TGTGCCAGCAGCTTAGCGGGCGTATTGAACACTGAAGCTTTCTTT. Translating it yields CASSLAGVLNTEAFF.

This clonotype was seen more than once but under ten times. The chain combines TRBV19 with TRBJ1-1, with no clear D. V was shortened by 8 bases and J by 1 base, with 11 bases between the two germline ends. Per germline, CDR1 LNHDA and CDR2 SQIVND (reference sequence). This CDR3 has 13 residues. Here the CDR3 reads CASGNKKNTEAFF. CDR3 nucleotides: TGTGCCAGTGGTAATAAGAAGAACACTGAAGCTTTCTTT.

The sample holds a few counts of this clonotype. This sequence joins TRBV3-1 and TRBJ2-7; TRBD1 matches 8 bases. This CDR3 has 15 amino acids. Germline loops: CDR1 LGHDT, CDR2 YNNKEL (reference sequence). Trimming at V came to 1 base and at J to 6 bases, leaving 8 bases not matched to a gene. The CDR3 sequence is CASSQAWTGLSEQYF. CDR3 bases: TGTGCCAGCAGCCAAGCTTGGACAGGGCTCTCCGAGCAGTACTTC.